This TCR beta chain originates from a study of blood T cell repertoires in COVID-19. For the study at large: The United States, Italy and Spain were the sources of the acute and convalescent COVID-19 samples.

Adults between roughly 18 and 100 years of age took part from 24 US areas. Cohorts were determined from participant-reported clinical history. Original handling: Nucleated cell number was recorded as an estimate derived from reference gene primer amplification. TCRdb's copy holds only in-frame clones and misses some; the assay was immunoSEQ multiplex PCR. V and J calls and clone size are copied from that table; D and trimming were computed from the DNA. The sample includes 400,000 to 550,000 clones, 70% to 90% seen only once; the top ten take approximately 2%. Germline values: CDR1 MGHRA, CDR2 YSYEKL. The V end was cut by 3 bases, the J end by 7 bases, with 10 bases between. CDR3 size: 13 residues.

This TCR derives from a woman aged 18 to 35 with acute COVID-19. Material: PBMCs or T cells enriched from blood (not recorded which). The chain links TRBV4-1 to TRBJ2-1, with D maybe TRBD2 (6 bases). This CDR3 reads CASSQVAENEQFF. As DNA, the CDR3 is TGCGCCAGCAGCCAGGTAGCGGAAAATGAGCAGTTCTTC.